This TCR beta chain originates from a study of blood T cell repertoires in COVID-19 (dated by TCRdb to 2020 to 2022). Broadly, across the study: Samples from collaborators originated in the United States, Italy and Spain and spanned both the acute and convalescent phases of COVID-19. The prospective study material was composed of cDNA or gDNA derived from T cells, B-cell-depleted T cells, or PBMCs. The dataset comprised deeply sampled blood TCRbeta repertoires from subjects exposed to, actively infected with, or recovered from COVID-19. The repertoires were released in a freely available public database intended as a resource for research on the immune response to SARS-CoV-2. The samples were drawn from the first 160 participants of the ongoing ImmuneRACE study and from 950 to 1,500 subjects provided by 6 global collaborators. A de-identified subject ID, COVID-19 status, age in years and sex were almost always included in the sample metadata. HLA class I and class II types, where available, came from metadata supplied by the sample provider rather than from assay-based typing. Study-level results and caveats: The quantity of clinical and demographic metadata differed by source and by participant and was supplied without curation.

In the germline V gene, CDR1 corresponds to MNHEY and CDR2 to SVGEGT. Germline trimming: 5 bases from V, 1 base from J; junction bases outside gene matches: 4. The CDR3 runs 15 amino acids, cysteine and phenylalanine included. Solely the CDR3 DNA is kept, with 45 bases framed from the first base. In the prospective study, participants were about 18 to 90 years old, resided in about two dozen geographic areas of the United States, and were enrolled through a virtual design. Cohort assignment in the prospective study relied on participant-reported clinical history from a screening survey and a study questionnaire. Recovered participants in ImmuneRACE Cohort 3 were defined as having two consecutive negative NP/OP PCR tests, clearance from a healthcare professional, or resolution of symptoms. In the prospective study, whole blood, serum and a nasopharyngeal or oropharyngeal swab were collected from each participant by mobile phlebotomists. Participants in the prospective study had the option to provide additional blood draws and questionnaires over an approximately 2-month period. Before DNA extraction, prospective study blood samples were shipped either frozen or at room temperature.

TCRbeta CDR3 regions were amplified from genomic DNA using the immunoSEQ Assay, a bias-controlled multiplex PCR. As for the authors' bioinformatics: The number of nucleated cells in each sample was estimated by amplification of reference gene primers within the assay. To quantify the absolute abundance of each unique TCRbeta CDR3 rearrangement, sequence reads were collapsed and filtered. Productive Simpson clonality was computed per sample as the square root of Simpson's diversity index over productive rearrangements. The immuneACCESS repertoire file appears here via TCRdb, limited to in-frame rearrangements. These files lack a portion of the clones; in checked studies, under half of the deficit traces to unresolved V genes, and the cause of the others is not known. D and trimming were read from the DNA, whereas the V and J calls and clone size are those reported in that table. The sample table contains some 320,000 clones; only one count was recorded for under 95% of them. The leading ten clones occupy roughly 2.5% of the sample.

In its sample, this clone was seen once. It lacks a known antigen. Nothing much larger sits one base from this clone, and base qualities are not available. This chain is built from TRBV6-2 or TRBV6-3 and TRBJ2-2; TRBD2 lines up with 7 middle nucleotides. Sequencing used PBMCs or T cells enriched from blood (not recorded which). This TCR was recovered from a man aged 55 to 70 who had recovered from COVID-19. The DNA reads TGTGCCAGCAGTAGCGGGGAGGTGAACACCGGGGAGCTGTTTTTT. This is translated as CASSSGEVNTGELFF.